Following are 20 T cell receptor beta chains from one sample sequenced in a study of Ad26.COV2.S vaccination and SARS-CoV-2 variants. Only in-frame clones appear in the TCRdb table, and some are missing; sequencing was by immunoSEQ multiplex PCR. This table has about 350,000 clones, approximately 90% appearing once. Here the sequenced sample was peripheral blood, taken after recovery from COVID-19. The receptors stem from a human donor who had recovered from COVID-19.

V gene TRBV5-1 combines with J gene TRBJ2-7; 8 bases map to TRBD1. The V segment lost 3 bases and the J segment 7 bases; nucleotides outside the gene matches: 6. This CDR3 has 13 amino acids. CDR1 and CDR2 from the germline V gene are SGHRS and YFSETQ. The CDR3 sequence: CASSYQGAGEQYF. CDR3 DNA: TGCGCCAGCAGCTATCAGGGGGCGGGGGAGCAGTACTTC.

CDR3: CASSQVEGTPYEQYF. The CDR3 DNA reads as TGCGCCAGCAGCCAAGTGGAGGGGACGCCCTACGAGCAGTACTTC. The chain has TRBV4-1 and TRBJ2-7; possible D gene TRBD2, 6 bases. CDR3 length equals 15 residues. The germline V gene encodes CDR1 MGHRA and CDR2 YSYEKL. Trimming removed 1 base at V and 2 bases at J, with 12 bases between.

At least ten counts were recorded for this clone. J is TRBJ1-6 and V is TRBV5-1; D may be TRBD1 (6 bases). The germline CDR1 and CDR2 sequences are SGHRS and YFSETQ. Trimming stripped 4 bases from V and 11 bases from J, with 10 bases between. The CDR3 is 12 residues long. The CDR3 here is CASSEQGAPLHF. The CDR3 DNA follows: TGCGCCAGCAGCGAACAGGGAGCACCCCTCCACTTT.

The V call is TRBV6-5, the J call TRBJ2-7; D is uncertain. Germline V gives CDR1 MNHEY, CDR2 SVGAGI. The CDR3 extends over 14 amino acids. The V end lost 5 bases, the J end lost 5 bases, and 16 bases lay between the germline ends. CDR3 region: CASSQSQQYHEQYF. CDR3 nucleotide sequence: TGTGCCAGCAGTCAATCGCAACAGTATCACGAGCAGTACTTC.

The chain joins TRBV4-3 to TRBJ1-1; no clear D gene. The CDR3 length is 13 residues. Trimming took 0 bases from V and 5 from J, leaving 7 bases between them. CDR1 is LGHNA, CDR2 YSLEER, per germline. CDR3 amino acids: CASSQDLQTEAFF. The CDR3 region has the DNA TGCGCCAGCAGCCAAGACTTACAGACTGAAGCTTTCTTT.

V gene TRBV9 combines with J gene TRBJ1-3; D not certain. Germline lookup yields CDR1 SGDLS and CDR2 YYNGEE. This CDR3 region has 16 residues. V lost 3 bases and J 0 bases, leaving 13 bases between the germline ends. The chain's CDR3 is CASSGYQESSGNTIYF. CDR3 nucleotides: TGTGCCAGCAGCGGCTATCAGGAGAGCTCTGGAAACACCATATATTTT.

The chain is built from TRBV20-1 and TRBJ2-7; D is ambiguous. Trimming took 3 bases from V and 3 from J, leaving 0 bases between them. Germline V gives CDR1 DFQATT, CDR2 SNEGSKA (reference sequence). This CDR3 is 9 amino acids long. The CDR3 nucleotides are TGCAGTGCTAGCTACGAGCAGTACTTC. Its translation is CSASYEQYF.

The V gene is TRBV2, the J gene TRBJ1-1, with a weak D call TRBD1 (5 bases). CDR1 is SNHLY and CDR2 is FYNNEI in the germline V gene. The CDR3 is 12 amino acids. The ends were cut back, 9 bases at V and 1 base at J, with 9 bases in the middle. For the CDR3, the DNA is TGTGCCAGACCGACAGCGAACACTGAAGCTTTCTTT. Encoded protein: CARPTANTEAFF.

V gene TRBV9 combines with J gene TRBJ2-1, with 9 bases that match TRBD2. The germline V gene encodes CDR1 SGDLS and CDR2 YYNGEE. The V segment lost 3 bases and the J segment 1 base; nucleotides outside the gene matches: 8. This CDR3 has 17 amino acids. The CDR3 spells CASSEGGGALSYNEQFF. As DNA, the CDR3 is TGTGCCAGCAGCGAAGGCGGGGGGGCCTTATCCTACAATGAGCAGTTCTTC.

The CDR3 coding sequence is TGTGCCAGTTATTCAGGGGGAAACATTCAGTACTTC. This translates into CASYSGGNIQYF. This chain connects TRBV19 to TRBJ2-4; TRBD1 agrees at 7 bases. Trimming cost V 8 bases and J 6 bases; bases outside gene matches: 4. Germline loops: CDR1 LNHDA, CDR2 SQIVND (reference sequence). The CDR3 sequence is 12 residues long.

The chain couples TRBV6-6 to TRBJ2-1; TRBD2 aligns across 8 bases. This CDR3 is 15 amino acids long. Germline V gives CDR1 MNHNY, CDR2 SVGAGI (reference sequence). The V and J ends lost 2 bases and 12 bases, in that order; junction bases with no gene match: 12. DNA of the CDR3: TGTGCCAGCAGTTACGACGGCGGGGGGCAGGTGGGGCAGTTCTTC. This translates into CASSYDGGGQVGQFF.

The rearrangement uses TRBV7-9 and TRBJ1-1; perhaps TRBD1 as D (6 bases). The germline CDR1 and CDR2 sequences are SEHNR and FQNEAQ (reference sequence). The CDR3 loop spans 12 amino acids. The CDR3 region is CAVPQGGTEAFF. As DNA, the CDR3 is TGTGCGGTGCCCCAAGGGGGAACTGAAGCTTTCTTT.

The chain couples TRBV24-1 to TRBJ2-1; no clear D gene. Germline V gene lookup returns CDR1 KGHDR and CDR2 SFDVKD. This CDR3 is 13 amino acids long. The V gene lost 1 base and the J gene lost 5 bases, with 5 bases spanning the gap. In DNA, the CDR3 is TGTGCCACCAGTGATTTCCCTGACAATGAGCAGTTCTTC. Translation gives CATSDFPDNEQFF.

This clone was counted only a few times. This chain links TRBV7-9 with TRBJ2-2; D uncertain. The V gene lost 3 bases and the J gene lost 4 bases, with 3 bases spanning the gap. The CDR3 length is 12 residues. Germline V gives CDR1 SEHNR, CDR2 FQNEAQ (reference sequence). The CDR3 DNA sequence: TGTGCCAGCAGCTTTCCCACCGGGGAGCTGTTTTTT. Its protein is CASSFPTGELFF.

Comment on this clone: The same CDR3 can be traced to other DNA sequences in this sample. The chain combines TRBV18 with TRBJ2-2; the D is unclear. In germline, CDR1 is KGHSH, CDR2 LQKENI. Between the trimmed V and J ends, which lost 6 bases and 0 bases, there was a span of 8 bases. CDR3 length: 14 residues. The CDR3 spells CASSGTANTGELFF. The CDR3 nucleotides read TGTGCCAGCTCGGGAACCGCGAACACCGGGGAGCTGTTTTTT.

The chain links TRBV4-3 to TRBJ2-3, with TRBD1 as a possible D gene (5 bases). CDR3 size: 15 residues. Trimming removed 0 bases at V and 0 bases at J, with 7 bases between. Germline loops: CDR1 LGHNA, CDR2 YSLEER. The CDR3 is CASSQEWGSTDTQYF. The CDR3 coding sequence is TGCGCCAGCAGCCAAGAATGGGGCAGCACAGATACGCAGTATTTT.

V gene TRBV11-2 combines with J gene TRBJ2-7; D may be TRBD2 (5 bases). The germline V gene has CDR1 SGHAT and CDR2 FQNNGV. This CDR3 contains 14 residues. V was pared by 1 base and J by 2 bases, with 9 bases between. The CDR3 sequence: CASSLGGHTYEQYF. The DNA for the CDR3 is TGTGCCAGCAGCTTAGGAGGGCATACCTACGAGCAGTACTTC.

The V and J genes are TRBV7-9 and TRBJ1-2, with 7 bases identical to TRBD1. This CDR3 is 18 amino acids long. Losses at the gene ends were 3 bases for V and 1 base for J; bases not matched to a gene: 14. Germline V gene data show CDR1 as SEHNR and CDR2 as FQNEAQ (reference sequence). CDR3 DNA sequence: TGTGCCAGCAGCTTCGGTGAGGGACAGCTACTCTTTAACTATGGCTACACCTTC. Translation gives CASSFGEGQLLFNYGYTF.

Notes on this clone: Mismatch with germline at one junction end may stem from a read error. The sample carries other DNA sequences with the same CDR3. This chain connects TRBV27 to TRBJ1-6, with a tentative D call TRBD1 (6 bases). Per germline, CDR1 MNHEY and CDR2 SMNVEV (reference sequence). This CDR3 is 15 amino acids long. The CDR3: CASSFRGSYNSPLHF. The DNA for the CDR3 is TGTGCCAGCAGTTTTAGGGGGAGCTATAATTCACCCCTTCACTTT.

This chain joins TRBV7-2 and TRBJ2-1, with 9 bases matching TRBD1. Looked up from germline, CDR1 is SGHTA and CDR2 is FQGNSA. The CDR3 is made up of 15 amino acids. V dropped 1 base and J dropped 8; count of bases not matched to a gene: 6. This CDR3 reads CASSLEGTGSYEQFF. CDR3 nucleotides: TGTGCCAGCAGCTTAGAGGGGACAGGGTCCTATGAGCAGTTCTTC.